The 22 T cell receptor beta chains below come from one sample, sequenced in a study of T cell changes during pregnancy in multiple sclerosis. The assay was immunoSEQ multiplex PCR, and TCRdb's table has in-frame clones only and misses some. The data show around 69,000 clones, roughly 93% seen once. The sequenced sample was peripheral blood, obtained in the third trimester of pregnancy. These receptors all stem from a female donor with multiple sclerosis, enrolled in a pregnancy study.

This sequence joins TRBV7-9 and TRBJ1-2; possibly TRBD1 for D (6 bases). Germline V CDR1 and CDR2: SEHNR, FQNEAQ (reference sequence). Between the trimmed V and J ends, which lost 5 bases and 0 bases, there was a span of 13 bases. The CDR3 covers 15 residues. In nucleotides, the CDR3 is TGTGCCAGCAGCACACTGGACAGCTCTAACTATGGCTACACCTTC. This sequence encodes CASSTLDSSNYGYTF.

This clone was found once. The CDR3 is CASSKSGGVGQPQHF. The DNA of the CDR3 is TGTGCCAGCAGCAAAAGTGGCGGGGTCGGTCAGCCCCAGCATTTT. The genes are TRBV9 and TRBJ1-5; D not resolved. The germline V gene has CDR1 SGDLS and CDR2 YYNGEE. Trimming left V 4 bases short and J 6 bases short, with 17 bases between. CDR3 length: 15 amino acids.

The chain combines TRBV10-3 with TRBJ2-3; D gene unclear. The V end was cut by 6 bases, the J end by 2 bases, with 9 bases between. CDR3 size: 13 residues. Germline V gene data show CDR1 as ENHRY and CDR2 as SYGVKD. The CDR3 region has the DNA TGTGCCATCAGGGATACTATCACAGATACGCAGTATTTT. Its protein product is CAIRDTITDTQYF.

The chain uses TRBV5-8 and TRBJ1-4; 7 bases map to TRBD1. Germline CDR1 reads SGHTS; CDR2 reads YDEGEE. The CDR3 runs 14 residues. The J segment lost 3 bases and the V segment lost 3 bases, leaving 2 bases of the junction unmatched. This chain's CDR3 is CASSSGQPNEKLFF. The CDR3, as DNA: TGTGCCAGCAGCTCGGGACAGCCTAATGAAAAACTGTTTTTT.

This chain links TRBV19 with TRBJ2-1, with 12 bases identical to TRBD2. Germline CDR1 and CDR2: LNHDA and SQIVND (reference sequence). V was clipped by 4 bases and J by 3 bases; unmatched bases: 4. The CDR3 is made up of 16 amino acids. CDR3: CASSTRLAGDYNEQFF. CDR3 in DNA: TGTGCCAGTAGTACAAGACTAGCGGGGGACTACAATGAGCAGTTCTTC.

The rearrangement links TRBV27 to TRBJ1-2; the match to TRBD1 covers 8 bases. Germline CDR1 and CDR2: MNHEY and SMNVEV (reference sequence). V dropped 6 bases and J dropped 5; count of bases not matched to a gene: 17. The CDR3 has 17 residues. The CDR3 spells CASSPDDRGPSFYGYTF. CDR3 coding DNA: TGTGCCAGCAGCCCAGACGACAGGGGACCATCTTTTTATGGCTACACCTTC.

This rearrangement joins TRBV29-1 to TRBJ1-1, with D tentatively TRBD1 (6 bases). With 3 bases removed from V and 0 bases from J, the gap between germline ends came to 11 bases. CDR3 length: 14 residues. The germline V gene encodes CDR1 SQVTM and CDR2 ANQGSEA. CDR3 bases: TGCAGCGTTGACGTGACAGGTTTGAACACTGAAGCTTTCTTT. It codes for CSVDVTGLNTEAFF.

The chain is built from TRBV4-3 and TRBJ1-4, with D perhaps matching TRBD1 (5 bases). This CDR3 has 15 residues. Germline loops: CDR1 LGHNA, CDR2 YSLEER. The V end was cut by 0 bases, the J end by 6 bases, with 11 bases between. CDR3 DNA: TGCGCCAGCAGCCAAGATCCAGGGTCGGATGAAAAACTGTTTTTT. Amino acid sequence: CASSQDPGSDEKLFF.

This clone occurred once. The chain couples TRBV15 to TRBJ2-1; 9 bases are shared with TRBD2. This CDR3 is built from 16 residues. J lost 5 bases, V lost 1 base, and 6 bases had no gene match. Germline CDR1 and CDR2: LNHNV and YYDKDF (reference sequence). The CDR3 region is CATSRALASGDNEQFF. The CDR3 DNA sequence: TGTGCCACCAGCAGAGCCTTGGCTAGCGGGGACAATGAGCAGTTCTTC.

This chain connects TRBV11-2 to TRBJ1-4, with a possible D match to TRBD1 (6 bases). Trimming stripped 0 bases from V and 7 bases from J, with 15 bases between. Per germline, CDR1 SGHAT and CDR2 FQNNGV. CDR3 length: 16 residues. CDR3 in amino acids: CASSLESGGQPEKLFF. The CDR3 DNA sequence: TGTGCCAGCAGCTTAGAGAGTGGCGGACAGCCTGAAAAACTGTTTTTT.

The chain is built from TRBV7-3 and TRBJ2-1; no definite D call. Germline CDR1 and CDR2: SGHTA and FQGTGA. The CDR3 consists of 14 residues. Trimming shortened V by 3 bases and J by 5 bases, and 11 bases separated the two germline ends. CDR3 in amino acids: CASSFSGGDNEQFF. The CDR3 nucleotides are TGTGCCAGCAGCTTCTCTGGTGGAGACAATGAGCAGTTCTTC. The variable domain in full, with the rest retrieved from reference TRBV7-3 and TRBJ2-1, is GAGVSQTPSNKVTEKGKYVELRCDPISGHTALYWYRQSLGQGPEFLIYFQGTGAADDSGLPNDRFFAVRPEGSVSTLKIQRTERGDSAVYLCASSFSGGDNEQFFGPGTRLTVL.

The chain has TRBV7-2 and TRBJ2-3; perhaps TRBD1 as D (6 bases). The CDR3 runs to 14 residues. CDR1 is SGHTA, CDR2 FQGNSA, per germline. V was shortened by 5 bases and J by 4 bases, with 13 bases between the two germline ends. CDR3 residues: CASSTQGGPDTQYF. The CDR3 DNA reads as TGTGCCAGCAGCACACAGGGCGGGCCAGATACGCAGTATTTT.

This clone was counted a few times. The V call is TRBV10-3, the J call TRBJ1-1; D remains ambiguous. Per germline, CDR1 ENHRY and CDR2 SYGVKD. V lost 2 bases to trimming and J lost 1 base, with 5 bases between them. The CDR3 spans 13 residues. The CDR3 DNA follows: TGTGCCATCAGTGAGACAGAGAACACTGAAGCTTTCTTT. It encodes CAISETENTEAFF.

V gene TRBV7-2 combines with J gene TRBJ2-1; TRBD2 agrees at 12 bases. Per germline, CDR1 SGHTA and CDR2 FQGNSA. The CDR3 runs to 14 residues. V gave up 3 bases and J gave up 6 bases; unmatched junction bases: 0. The CDR3 bases are TGTGCCAGCAGCTTGGGACTAGCGGGCAATGAGCAGTTCTTC. Its protein product is CASSLGLAGNEQFF. Supplemented by reference TRBV7-2 and TRBJ2-1, the full variable domain reads GAGVSQSPSNKVTEKGKDVELRCDPISGHTALYWYRQSLGQGLEFLIYFQGNSAPDKSGLPSDRFSAERTGGSVSTLTIQRTQQEDSAVYLCASSLGLAGNEQFFGPGTRLTVL.

The rearrangement links TRBV18 to TRBJ2-1; D perhaps matches TRBD2 (6 bases). CDR3 size: 15 residues. Germline CDR1 is KGHSH and CDR2 is LQKENI. With 3 bases removed from V and 7 bases from J, the gap between germline ends came to 16 bases. The CDR3 nucleotides are TGTGCCAGCTCACCTCAGGAGGGCACGGGTAATGAGCAGTTCTTC. As protein: CASSPQEGTGNEQFF.

This rearrangement joins TRBV5-8 to TRBJ2-5, with 9 bases matching TRBD2. The J segment lost 2 bases and the V segment lost 3 bases, leaving 8 bases of the junction unmatched. This CDR3 region has 16 residues. Germline V gene data show CDR1 as SGHTS and CDR2 as YDEGEE. The CDR3 bases are TGTGCCAGCAGCTCCTATAGCGGGGGCCGACAAGAGACCCAGTACTTC. Residues: CASSSYSGGRQETQYF.

V and J are TRBV5-1 and TRBJ2-1; 8 bases are a match to TRBD2. Looked up from germline, CDR1 is SGHRS and CDR2 is YFSETQ. J lost 9 bases, V lost 8 bases, and 13 bases had no gene match. This CDR3 is 14 amino acids long. CDR3 sequence (DNA): TGCGCCAGTAGGGGGACTAGAAGCCCACTTGAGCAGTTCTTC. This codes for CASRGTRSPLEQFF.

The rearrangement links TRBV5-6 to TRBJ1-2; TRBD1 aligns across 7 bases. Germline CDR1 and CDR2: SGHDT and YYEEEE. J lost 7 bases, V lost 3 bases, and 9 bases had no gene match. This CDR3 comprises 14 residues. CDR3 loop: CASSYLTGDLGYTF. Here the CDR3 DNA reads TGTGCCAGCAGCTACCTCACAGGGGATCTTGGCTACACCTTC.

This chain joins TRBV28 and TRBJ1-6; 7 bases fit TRBD1. The CDR3 loop spans 18 amino acids. The V gene end was trimmed by 2 bases and the J gene end by 14 bases; junction bases not matched to a gene: 21. Germline CDR1 is MDHEN and CDR2 is SYDVKM. CDR3 DNA sequence: TGTGCCAGCAGTTTACACCCGACAGGGACTCTTATACAATTCACCCTCCACTTT. It codes for CASSLHPTGTLIQFTLHF.

CDR3 sequence reads: CASSPLEKKLFF. The DNA of the CDR3 is TGTGCCAGCTCACCCCTGGAGAAAAAACTGTTTTTT. The chain carries TRBV18 and TRBJ1-4, with no clear D. CDR3 length: 12 residues. Germline V gene sequence: CDR1 KGHSH, CDR2 LQKENI. V was shortened by 3 bases and J by 9 bases, with 8 bases between the two germline ends.

The chain links TRBV11-3 to TRBJ2-1; 9 positions match TRBD2. CDR1 is SGHNT, CDR2 YENEEA, per germline. The CDR3 sequence is 17 residues long. Germline trimming cut 0 bases from V and 9 bases from J; bases unmatched to any gene: 12. The CDR3: CASSLDGRGGAGLEQFF. CDR3 nucleotide sequence: TGTGCCAGCAGCTTAGATGGTCGCGGGGGGGCAGGCCTTGAGCAGTTCTTC. Based on the CDR3 plus reference TRBV11-3 and TRBJ2-1, the full variable domain is EAGVVQSPRYKIIEKKQPVAFWCNPISGHNTLYWYLQNLGQGPELLIRYENEEAVDDSQLPKDRFSAERLKGVDSTLKIQPAELGDSAVYLCASSLDGRGGAGLEQFFGPGTRLTVL.

This chain connects TRBV9 to TRBJ1-1; D may be TRBD1 (5 bases). The germline gives CDR1 SGDLS, CDR2 YYNGEE. Between the trimmed V and J ends, which lost 1 base and 2 bases, there was a span of 12 bases. CDR3 length: 15 amino acids. Written as DNA, the CDR3 is TGTGCCAGCAGCGTACCGCCCGGGGGAAACACTGAAGCTTTCTTT. The encoded protein is CASSVPPGGNTEAFF.